The 19 T cell receptor beta chains reported below all come from one sample, sequenced in a study of Tregs in tolerant kidney transplant recipients. Related graft donors supplied nonmyeloablative bone marrow transplants, and mixed chimerism was transient. Produced via immunoSEQ multiplex PCR; TCRdb's table is partial and in-frame only. Altogether about 81,000 clones are present, roughly nine tenths being singletons, with the ten largest covering around 1.6%. Sequenced material: CD4+ T cells from blood (PBMCs), taken 24 months after the transplant. The receptors derive from a human patient who received a combined kidney and bone marrow transplant. A share of the T cells may be of graft donor origin.

The chain joins TRBV6-6 to TRBJ2-1, with 10 bases that match TRBD2. With V trimmed by 6 bases and J by 2 bases, 1 base remained unmatched. Germline assignment: CDR1 MNHNY and CDR2 SVGAGI (reference sequence). This CDR3 comprises 14 residues. CDR3 in DNA: TGTGCCAGCAGGAGCGGGAGGGCCTACAATGAGCAGTTCTTC. It yields the protein CASRSGRAYNEQFF.

The gene calls are TRBV14 and TRBJ2-5; 10 bases line up with TRBD2. This CDR3 contains 20 residues. V shed 0 bases, J shed 1 base, and the junction held 14 bases outside the gene matches. CDR1 is SGHDN and CDR2 is FVKESK in the germline V gene. In nucleotides, the CDR3 is TGTGCCAGCAGCCAAGATCTAGGAGCGGGAGGGCCCCTCTTCCAAGAGACCCAGTACTTC. This sequence encodes CASSQDLGAGGPLFQETQYF.

This clone was observed once. The rearrangement links TRBV5-1 to TRBJ2-2, with TRBD2 as a possible D gene (6 bases). Germline CDR1 reads SGHRS; CDR2 reads YFSETQ. This CDR3 is 15 amino acids long. Trimming left V 2 bases short and J 6 bases short, with 14 bases between. CDR3 coding DNA: TGCGCCAGCAGCTTCCGACTAGTAGGTTCCGGGGAGCTGTTTTTT. Its protein is CASSFRLVGSGELFF. The whole variable domain, filled in from reference TRBV5-1 and TRBJ2-2, reads KAGVTQTPRYLIKTRGQQVTLSCSPISGHRSVSWYQQTPGQGLQFLFEYFSETQRNKGNFPGRFSGRQFSNSRSEMNVSTLELGDSALYLCASSFRLVGSGELFFGEGSRLTVL.

This clone has only one observation. The chain uses TRBV7-3 and TRBJ2-7, with D perhaps TRBD2 (5 bases). The V and J ends lost 2 bases and 5 bases respectively, with 10 bases between them. Germline-derived CDR1 and CDR2 are SGHTA and FQGTGA. This CDR3 region has 13 residues. The CDR3 region has the DNA TGTGCCAGCAGCTTAGGGCTAGCAGACGAGCAGTACTTC. Protein sequence: CASSLGLADEQYF.

This chain joins TRBV11-2 and TRBJ2-3; tentatively, D is TRBD2 (5 bases). Per germline, CDR1 SGHAT and CDR2 FQNNGV. The CDR3 consists of 16 residues. V dropped 5 bases and J dropped 3 bases, with 18 bases sitting between them. CDR3 DNA: TGTGCCAGCAGCCCCTTTTTGGGAGTGAGAACAGATACGCAGTATTTT. Its protein product is CASSPFLGVRTDTQYF.

This chain joins TRBV18 and TRBJ2-5; 13 bases agree with TRBD2. Trimming removed 3 bases from V and 3 bases from J; junction bases left unmatched: 4. The CDR3 runs to 16 residues. The germline V gene has CDR1 KGHSH and CDR2 LQKENI. In nucleotides, the CDR3 is TGTGCCAGCTCACCGCAAGGGACTAGCGGGAAAGAGACCCAGTACTTC. Residues: CASSPQGTSGKETQYF.

A few counts support this clone. The V gene is TRBV27, the J gene TRBJ1-1; 10 bases line up with TRBD1. Germline V gene sequence: CDR1 MNHEY, CDR2 SMNVEV (reference sequence). This CDR3 comprises 14 residues. V shed 9 bases, J shed 3 bases, and the junction held 7 bases outside the gene matches. CDR3 amino acids: CASNRQGAYTEAFF. CDR3 sequence (DNA): TGTGCCAGTAATCGACAGGGGGCTTACACTGAAGCTTTCTTT.

The chain employs TRBV2 and TRBJ2-3; D gene uncertain. The CDR3 has 13 residues. Per germline, CDR1 SNHLY and CDR2 FYNNEI. Trimming removed 4 bases at V and 6 bases at J, with 11 bases between. In nucleotides, the CDR3 is TGTGCCAGCAGTGGACTGGCCGGGGATACGCAGTATTTT. It encodes CASSGLAGDTQYF.

The V gene is TRBV5-4, the J gene TRBJ1-1; D gene ambiguous. Trimming removed 3 bases at V and 2 bases at J, with 14 bases between. The germline V gene encodes CDR1 SGHNT and CDR2 YYREEE (reference sequence). This CDR3 contains 15 residues. In DNA, the CDR3 is TGTGCCAGCAGCTACCTCAGCCGGGTAAACACTGAAGCTTTCTTT. Amino acid sequence: CASSYLSRVNTEAFF.

The chain has TRBV7-8 and TRBJ2-5, with D tentatively TRBD1 (5 bases). This CDR3 has 17 residues. CDR1 SGHVS and CDR2 FQNEAQ come from the germline V gene. Trimming cost V 2 bases and J 2 bases, with 18 bases left between them. The CDR3 loop reads CASSLRRTRVEQETQYF. DNA of the CDR3: TGTGCCAGCAGCTTACGTAGGACACGGGTGGAGCAAGAGACCCAGTACTTC.

This CDR3 reads CSVESRDRGSNTGELFF. DNA for the CDR3: TGCAGCGTTGAATCTCGGGACAGGGGGTCGAACACCGGGGAGCTGTTTTTT. This chain connects TRBV29-1 to TRBJ2-2; 11 bases line up with TRBD1. The J segment lost 0 bases and the V segment lost 2 bases, leaving 5 bases of the junction unmatched. This CDR3 region has 17 residues. CDR1 is SQVTM, CDR2 ANQGSEA, per germline.

V and J are TRBV25-1 and TRBJ2-3; a possible D gene is TRBD2 (5 bases). From germline, CDR1 is MGHDK and CDR2 SYGVNS. V gave up 7 bases and J gave up 0 bases, with 17 bases separating them. The CDR3 length is 16 residues. CDR3 protein: CASTPLGRMSTDTQYF. Written as DNA, the CDR3 is TGTGCCAGCACCCCACTAGGAAGAATGAGCACAGATACGCAGTATTTT.

The chain carries TRBV15 and TRBJ2-3, with D possibly matching TRBD2 (7 bases). Germline V gives CDR1 LNHNV, CDR2 YYDKDF (reference sequence). This CDR3 is built from 16 residues. V lost 1 base and J 5 bases, leaving 16 bases between the germline ends. The DNA for the CDR3 is TGTGCCACCAGCAGAGTGAGGGGGGGCTCGATAGATACGCAGTATTTT. Encoded protein: CATSRVRGGSIDTQYF.

J is TRBJ2-7 and V is TRBV9; D may be TRBD2 (5 bases). The CDR3 length is 14 residues. Looked up from germline, CDR1 is SGDLS and CDR2 is YYNGEE. Trimming left V 0 bases short and J 3 bases short, with 10 bases between. In DNA, the CDR3 is TGTGCCAGCAGCGTAGCCTCGGGGAACTACGAGCAGTACTTC. This codes for CASSVASGNYEQYF.

This chain joins TRBV2 and TRBJ1-1; 9 bases match TRBD1. Germline lookup yields CDR1 SNHLY and CDR2 FYNNEI. The CDR3 contains 15 residues. With V trimmed by 1 base and J by 3 bases, 3 bases remained unmatched. CDR3 protein: CASSEDYRGHTEAFF. The CDR3 DNA follows: TGTGCCAGCAGTGAAGATTACAGGGGGCACACTGAAGCTTTCTTT.

The genes are TRBV14 and TRBJ1-2, with 10 bases fitting TRBD1. The CDR3 covers 18 residues. J gave up 1 base and V 2 bases, and 10 bases lay outside the gene matches. CDR1 is SGHDN, CDR2 FVKESK, per germline. CDR3 in amino acids: CASSQQGRDRGINYGYTF. The CDR3 DNA reads as TGTGCCAGCAGCCAACAGGGACGGGACAGGGGTATTAACTATGGCTACACCTTC.

This sequence joins TRBV6-6 and TRBJ2-3; D possibly corresponds to TRBD2 (6 bases). CDR3 length equals 14 residues. Germline V gene sequence: CDR1 MNHNY, CDR2 SVGAGI (reference sequence). V dropped 7 bases and J dropped 0 bases, with 11 bases sitting between them. The CDR3 sequence is CASIPGTSTDTQYF. The CDR3 DNA reads TGTGCCAGCATTCCCGGGACTAGCACAGATACGCAGTATTTT.

The chain links TRBV14 to TRBJ2-7; the match to TRBD1 covers 7 bases. Germline CDR1 reads SGHDN; CDR2 reads FVKESK. This CDR3 has 14 amino acids. The V segment lost 4 bases and the J segment 2 bases; nucleotides outside the gene matches: 5. The CDR3 sequence: CASSLLTGTYEQYF. CDR3 bases: TGTGCCAGCAGCCTGTTGACAGGGACCTACGAGCAGTACTTC.

This clone occurred once. V gene TRBV10-3 combines with J gene TRBJ1-1; D call uncertain. Trimming left V 3 bases short and J 5 bases short, with 16 bases between. This CDR3 is built from 15 residues. Germline values: CDR1 ENHRY, CDR2 SYGVKD. The CDR3 bases are TGTGCCATCAGTGAAAGCGAGGAGGCGGGAACTGAAGCTTTCTTT. It codes for CAISESEEAGTEAFF.